The T cell receptor (beta chain) under discussion was sequenced for a study of T cell responses to AZD1222 COVID-19 vaccine. Study-wide context: Some second doses came at about 4 weeks and others at about 12 weeks; these were pooled. Regarding the study as a whole: Clonal diversity was possibly underestimated; the donors were predominantly white British and more often female. Spike-specific TCR depth and breadth grew after two AZD1222 doses.

Points on this clone: Its antigen is unidentified.

Clones were sequenced by immunoSEQ multiplex PCR, and TCRdb holds only the in-frame ones, with some missing. The sample records 120,000 or so clones, about 90% being singletons. CDR3 length equals 15 residues. The germline gives CDR1 MDHEN, CDR2 SYDVKM. With V trimmed by 3 bases and J by 5 bases, 6 bases remained unmatched. The material was peripheral blood, obtained on day 0 of AZD1222 vaccination. The chain employs TRBV28 and TRBJ2-3, with 9 nucleotides matching TRBD2. The sequence derives from an adult in good health. This CDR3 reads CASSFASGIEDTQYF. CDR3 nucleotide sequence: TGTGCCAGCAGTTTCGCTAGCGGGATCGAAGATACGCAGTATTTT.